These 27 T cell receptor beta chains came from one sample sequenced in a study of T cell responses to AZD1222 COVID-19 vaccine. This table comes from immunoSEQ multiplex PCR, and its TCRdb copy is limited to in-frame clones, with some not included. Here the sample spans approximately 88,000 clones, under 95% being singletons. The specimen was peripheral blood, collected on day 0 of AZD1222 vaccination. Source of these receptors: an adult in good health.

The CDR3 reads CASSLLQGYEQYF. CDR3 in DNA: TGTGCCAGCAGTTTACTACAAGGCTACGAGCAGTACTTC. The chain combines TRBV28 with TRBJ2-7, with D unresolved. The germline V gene has CDR1 MDHEN and CDR2 SYDVKM. The CDR3 sequence is 13 residues long. With 2 bases removed from V and 3 bases from J, the gap between germline ends came to 8 bases.

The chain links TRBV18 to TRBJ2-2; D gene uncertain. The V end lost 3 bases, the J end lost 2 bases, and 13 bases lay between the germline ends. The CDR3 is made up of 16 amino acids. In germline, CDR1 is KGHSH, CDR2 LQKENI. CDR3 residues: CASSPQAQENTGELFF. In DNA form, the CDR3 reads TGTGCCAGCTCACCTCAGGCCCAGGAAAACACCGGGGAGCTGTTTTTT. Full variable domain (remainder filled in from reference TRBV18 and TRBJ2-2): NAGVMQNPRHLVRRRGQEARLRCSPMKGHSHVYWYRQLPEEGLKFMVYLQKENIIDESGMPKERFSAEFPKEGPSILRIQQVVRGDSAAYFCASSPQAQENTGELFFGEGSRLTVL.

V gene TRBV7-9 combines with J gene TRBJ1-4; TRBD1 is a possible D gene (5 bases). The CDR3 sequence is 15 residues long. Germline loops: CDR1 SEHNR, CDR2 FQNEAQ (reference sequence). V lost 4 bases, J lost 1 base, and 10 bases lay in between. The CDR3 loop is CASSSLGVTNEKLFF. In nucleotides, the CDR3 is TGTGCCAGCAGCTCACTAGGGGTAACTAATGAAAAACTGTTTTTT. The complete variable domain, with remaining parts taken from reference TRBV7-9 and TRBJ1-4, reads DTGVSQNPRHKITKRGQNVTFRCDPISEHNRLYWYRQTLGQGPEFLTYFQNEAQLEKSRLLSDRFSAERPKGSFSTLEIQRTEQGDSAMYLCASSSLGVTNEKLFFGSGTQLSVL.

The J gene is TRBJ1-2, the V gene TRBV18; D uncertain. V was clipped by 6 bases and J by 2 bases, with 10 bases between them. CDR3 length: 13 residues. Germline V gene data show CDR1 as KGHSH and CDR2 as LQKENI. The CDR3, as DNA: TGTGCCAGCTCTCCCGATAGAAACTATGGCTACACCTTC. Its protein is CASSPDRNYGYTF.

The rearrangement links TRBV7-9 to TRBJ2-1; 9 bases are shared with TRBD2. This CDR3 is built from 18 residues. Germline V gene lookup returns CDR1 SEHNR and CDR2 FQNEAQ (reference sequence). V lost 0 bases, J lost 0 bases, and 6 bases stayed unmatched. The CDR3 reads CASSLALLAGFSYNEQFF. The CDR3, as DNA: TGTGCCAGCAGCTTAGCGTTACTAGCGGGTTTCTCCTACAATGAGCAGTTCTTC.

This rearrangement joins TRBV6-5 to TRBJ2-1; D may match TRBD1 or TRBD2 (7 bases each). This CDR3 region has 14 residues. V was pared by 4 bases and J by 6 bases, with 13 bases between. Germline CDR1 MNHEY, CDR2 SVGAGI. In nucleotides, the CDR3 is TGTGCCAGCAGTTTTCGGGGGGACAGCAATGAGCAGTTCTTC. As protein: CASSFRGDSNEQFF.

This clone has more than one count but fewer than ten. Here the CDR3 reads CASSLVREPLHF. Written as DNA, the CDR3 is TGTGCCAGCAGCTTGGTTCGGGAACCCCTCCACTTT. J is TRBJ1-6 and V is TRBV7-2; D is unresolved. V lost 3 bases to trimming and J lost 12 bases, with 9 bases between them. The V gene's germline CDR1 is SGHTA and CDR2 FQGNSA. This CDR3 spans 12 amino acids.

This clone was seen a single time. The CDR3 is CASSLWEGHDNQPQHF. For the CDR3, the DNA is TGTGCCAGCAGCTTGTGGGAGGGCCATGACAATCAGCCCCAGCATTTT. V usage is TRBV5-8 and J usage is TRBJ1-5; D gene ambiguous. Trimming removed 1 base from V and 3 bases from J, with 14 bases in between. Germline CDR1 SGHTS, CDR2 YDEGEE. This CDR3 is built from 16 residues.

The CDR3 DNA follows: TGTGCCAGCAGCCGCTACGGGACTAGCGGGAGCGAGCAGTTCTTC. Translation: CASSRYGTSGSEQFF. The rearrangement links TRBV3-1 (or the pseudogene TRBV3-2) to TRBJ2-1, with 14 bases aligning to TRBD2. The germline V gene has CDR1 LGHDT and CDR2 YNNKEL (reference sequence). V gave up 4 bases and J gave up 10 bases; unmatched junction bases: 6. This CDR3 spans 15 amino acids.

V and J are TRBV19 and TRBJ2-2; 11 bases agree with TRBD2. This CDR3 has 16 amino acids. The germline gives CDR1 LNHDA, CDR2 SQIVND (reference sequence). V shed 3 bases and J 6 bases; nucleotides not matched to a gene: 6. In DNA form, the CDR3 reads TGTGCCAGTAGTATCACTAGCGGGAGTGGGCCCGGGGAGCTGTTTTTT. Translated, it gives CASSITSGSGPGELFF.

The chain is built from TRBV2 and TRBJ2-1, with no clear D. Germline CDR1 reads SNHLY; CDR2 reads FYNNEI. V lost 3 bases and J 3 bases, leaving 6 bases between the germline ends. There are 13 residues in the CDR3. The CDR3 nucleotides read TGTGCCAGCAGTGATCAGGTCTACAATGAGCAGTTCTTC. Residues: CASSDQVYNEQFF.

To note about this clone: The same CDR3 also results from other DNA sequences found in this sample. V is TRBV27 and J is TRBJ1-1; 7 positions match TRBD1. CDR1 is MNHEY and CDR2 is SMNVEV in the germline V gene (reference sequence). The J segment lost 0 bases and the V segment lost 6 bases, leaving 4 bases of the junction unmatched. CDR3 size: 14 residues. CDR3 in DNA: TGTGCCAGCAGGGGACAGAGTATGAACACTGAAGCTTTCTTT. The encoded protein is CASRGQSMNTEAFF.

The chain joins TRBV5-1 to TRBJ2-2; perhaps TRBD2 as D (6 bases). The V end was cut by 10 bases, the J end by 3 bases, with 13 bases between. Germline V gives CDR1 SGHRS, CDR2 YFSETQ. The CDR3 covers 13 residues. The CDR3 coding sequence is TGCGCCTCGCGGGACGCACACACCGGGGAGCTGTTTTTT. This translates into CASRDAHTGELFF.

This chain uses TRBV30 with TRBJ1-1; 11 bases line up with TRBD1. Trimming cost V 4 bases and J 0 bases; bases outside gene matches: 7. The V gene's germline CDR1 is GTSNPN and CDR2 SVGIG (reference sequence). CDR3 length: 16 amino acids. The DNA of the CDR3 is TGTGCCTGGACCCGGACAGGGGGCCTCATGAACACTGAAGCTTTCTTT. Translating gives CAWTRTGGLMNTEAFF.

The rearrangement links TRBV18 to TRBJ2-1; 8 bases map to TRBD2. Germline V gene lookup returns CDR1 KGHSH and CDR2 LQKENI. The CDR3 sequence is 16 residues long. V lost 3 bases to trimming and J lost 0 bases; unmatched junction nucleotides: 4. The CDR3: CASSPAGTSSYNEQFF. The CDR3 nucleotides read TGTGCCAGCTCACCTGCCGGGACTAGCTCCTACAATGAGCAGTTCTTC.

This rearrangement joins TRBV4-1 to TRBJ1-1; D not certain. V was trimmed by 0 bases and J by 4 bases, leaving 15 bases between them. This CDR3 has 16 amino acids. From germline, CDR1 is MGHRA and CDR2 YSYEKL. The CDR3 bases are TGCGCCAGCAGCCAAGAGACGTCAGCCGCGGGCACTGAAGCTTTCTTT. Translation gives CASSQETSAAGTEAFF.

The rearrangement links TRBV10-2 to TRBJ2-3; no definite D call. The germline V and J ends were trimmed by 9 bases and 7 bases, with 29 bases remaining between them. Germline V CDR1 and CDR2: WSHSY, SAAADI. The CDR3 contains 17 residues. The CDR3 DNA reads TGCGCCAGTTCAAGGGATTATTCCGGGTTTCTAAGAAATACGCAGTATTTT. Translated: CASSRDYSGFLRNTQYF.

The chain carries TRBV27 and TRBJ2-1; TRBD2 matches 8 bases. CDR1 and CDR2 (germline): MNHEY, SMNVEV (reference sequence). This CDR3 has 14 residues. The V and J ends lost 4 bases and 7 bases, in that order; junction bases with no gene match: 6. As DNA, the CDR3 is TGTGCCAGCAGTTCGGGAGGGCTAGCTAATGAGCAGTTCTTC. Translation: CASSSGGLANEQFF.

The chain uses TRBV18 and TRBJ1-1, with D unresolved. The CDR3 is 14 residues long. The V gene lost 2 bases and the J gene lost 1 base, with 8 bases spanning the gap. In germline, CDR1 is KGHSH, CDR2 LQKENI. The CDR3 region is CASSPEDGNTEAFF. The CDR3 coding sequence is TGTGCCAGCTCACCAGAAGACGGGAACACTGAAGCTTTCTTT.

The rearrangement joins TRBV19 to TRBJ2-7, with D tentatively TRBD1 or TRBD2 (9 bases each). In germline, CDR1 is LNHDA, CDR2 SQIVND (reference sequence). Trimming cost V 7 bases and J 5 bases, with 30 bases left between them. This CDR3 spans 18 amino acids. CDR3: CASNSGTGSLSGSHEQYF. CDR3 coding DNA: TGTGCCAGTAATTCCGGGACAGGGAGTCTTAGCGGGAGCCACGAGCAGTACTTC.

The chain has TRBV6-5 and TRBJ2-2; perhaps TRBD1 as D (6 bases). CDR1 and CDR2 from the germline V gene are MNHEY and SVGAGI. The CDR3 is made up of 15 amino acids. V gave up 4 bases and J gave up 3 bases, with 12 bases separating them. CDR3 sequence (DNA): TGTGCCAGCAGTTTTGCAGGGGTGGACACCGGGGAGCTGTTTTTT. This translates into CASSFAGVDTGELFF.

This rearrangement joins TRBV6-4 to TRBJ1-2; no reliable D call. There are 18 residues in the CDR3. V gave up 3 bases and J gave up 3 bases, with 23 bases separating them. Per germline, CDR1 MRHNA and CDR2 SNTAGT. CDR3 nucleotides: TGTGCCAGCAGTGATGGATCGGTTGGCTTAGAGGGTTACTATGGCTACACCTTC. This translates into CASSDGSVGLEGYYGYTF.

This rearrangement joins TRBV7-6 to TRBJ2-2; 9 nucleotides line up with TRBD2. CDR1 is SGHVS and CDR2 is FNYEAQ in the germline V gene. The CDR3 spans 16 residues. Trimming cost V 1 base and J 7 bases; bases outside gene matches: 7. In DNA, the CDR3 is TGTGCCAGCAGCTTAGGGCTAGCGGGATACGGCGGGGAGCTGTTTTTT. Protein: CASSLGLAGYGGELFF.

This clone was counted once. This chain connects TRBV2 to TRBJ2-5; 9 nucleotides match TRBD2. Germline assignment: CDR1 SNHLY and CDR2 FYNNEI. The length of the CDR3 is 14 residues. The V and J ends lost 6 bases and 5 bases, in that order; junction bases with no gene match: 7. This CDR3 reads CASRGTSRGETQYF. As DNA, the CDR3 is TGTGCCAGCAGGGGGACTAGCCGTGGGGAGACCCAGTACTTC.

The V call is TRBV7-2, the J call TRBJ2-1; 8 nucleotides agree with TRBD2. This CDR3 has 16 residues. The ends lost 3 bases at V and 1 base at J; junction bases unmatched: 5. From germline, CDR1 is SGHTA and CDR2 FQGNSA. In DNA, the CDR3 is TGTGCCAGCAGCTTCGATCAGCGGGGGTCCTACAATGAGCAGTTCTTC. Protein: CASSFDQRGSYNEQFF.

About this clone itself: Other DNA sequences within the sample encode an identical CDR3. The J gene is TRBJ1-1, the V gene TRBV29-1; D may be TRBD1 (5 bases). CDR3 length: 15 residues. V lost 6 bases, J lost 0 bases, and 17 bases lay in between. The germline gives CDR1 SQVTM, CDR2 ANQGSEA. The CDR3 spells CSVGPGWGMNTEAFF. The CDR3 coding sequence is TGCAGCGTCGGCCCCGGTTGGGGCATGAACACTGAAGCTTTCTTT.

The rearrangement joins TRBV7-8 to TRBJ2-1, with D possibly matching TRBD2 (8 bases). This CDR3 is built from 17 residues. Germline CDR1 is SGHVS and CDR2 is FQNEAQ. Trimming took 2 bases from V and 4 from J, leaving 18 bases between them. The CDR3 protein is CASSLTGGTVNYNEQFF. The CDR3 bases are TGTGCCAGCAGCTTAACGGGGGGGACAGTAAATTACAATGAGCAGTTCTTC.